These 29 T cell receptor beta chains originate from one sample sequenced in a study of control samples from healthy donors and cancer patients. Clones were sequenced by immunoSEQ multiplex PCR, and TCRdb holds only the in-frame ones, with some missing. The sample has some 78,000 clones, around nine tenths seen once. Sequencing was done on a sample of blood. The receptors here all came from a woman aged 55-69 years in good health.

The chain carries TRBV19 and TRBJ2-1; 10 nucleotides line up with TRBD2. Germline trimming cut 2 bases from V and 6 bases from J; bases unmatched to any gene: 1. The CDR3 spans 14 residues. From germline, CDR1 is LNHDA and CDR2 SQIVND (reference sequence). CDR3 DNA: TGTGCCAGTAGTATAACTAGCGGGATCAATGAGCAGTTCTTC. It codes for CASSITSGINEQFF.

Here the CDR3 reads CASSSHQQGAQFF. Here the CDR3 DNA reads TGTGCCAGCAGTTCCCACCAACAGGGGGCCCAGTTCTTC. The rearrangement joins TRBV27 to TRBJ2-1, with TRBD1 identical over 9 bases. The CDR3 contains 13 residues. CDR1 is MNHEY, CDR2 SMNVEV, per germline (reference sequence). Trimming took 4 bases from V and 13 from J; bases not matched to a gene: 8.

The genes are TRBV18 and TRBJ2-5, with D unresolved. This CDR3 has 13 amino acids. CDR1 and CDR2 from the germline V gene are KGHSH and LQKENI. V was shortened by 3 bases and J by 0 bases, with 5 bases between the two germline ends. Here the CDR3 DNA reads TGTGCCAGCTCACCTGGGTACCAAGAGACCCAGTACTTC. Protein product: CASSPGYQETQYF.

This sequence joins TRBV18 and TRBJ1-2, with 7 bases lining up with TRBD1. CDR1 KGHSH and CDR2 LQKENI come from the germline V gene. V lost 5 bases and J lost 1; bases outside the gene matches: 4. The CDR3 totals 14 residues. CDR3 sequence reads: CASSSGQLNYGYTF. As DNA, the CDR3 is TGTGCCAGCTCATCGGGACAGCTTAACTATGGCTACACCTTC.

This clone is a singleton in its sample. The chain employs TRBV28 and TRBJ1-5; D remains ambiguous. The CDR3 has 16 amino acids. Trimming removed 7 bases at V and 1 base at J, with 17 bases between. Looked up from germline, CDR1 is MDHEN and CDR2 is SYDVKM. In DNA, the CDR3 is TGTGCCAGCAATTGGCCGTGGGGAGGAAGCAATCAGCCCCAGCATTTT. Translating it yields CASNWPWGGSNQPQHF.

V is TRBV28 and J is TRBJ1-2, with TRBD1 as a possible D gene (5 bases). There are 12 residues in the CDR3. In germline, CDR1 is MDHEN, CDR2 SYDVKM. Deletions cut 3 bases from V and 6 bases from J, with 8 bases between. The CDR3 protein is CASSLSGHGYTF. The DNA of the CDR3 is TGTGCCAGCAGTTTGTCGGGGCATGGCTACACCTTC.

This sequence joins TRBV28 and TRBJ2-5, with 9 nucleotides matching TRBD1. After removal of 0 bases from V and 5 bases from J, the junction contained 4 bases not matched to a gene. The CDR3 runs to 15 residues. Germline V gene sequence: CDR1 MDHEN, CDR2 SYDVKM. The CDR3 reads CASSLWVTGGETQYF. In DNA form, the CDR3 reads TGTGCCAGCAGTTTATGGGTGACAGGGGGGGAGACCCAGTACTTC.

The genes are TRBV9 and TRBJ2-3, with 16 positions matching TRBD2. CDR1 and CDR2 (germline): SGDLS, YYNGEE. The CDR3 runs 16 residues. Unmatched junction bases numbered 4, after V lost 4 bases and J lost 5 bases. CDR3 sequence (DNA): TGTGCCAGCAGCCTAGGGACTAGCGGGGGGGGAGATACGCAGTATTTT. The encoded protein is CASSLGTSGGGDTQYF.

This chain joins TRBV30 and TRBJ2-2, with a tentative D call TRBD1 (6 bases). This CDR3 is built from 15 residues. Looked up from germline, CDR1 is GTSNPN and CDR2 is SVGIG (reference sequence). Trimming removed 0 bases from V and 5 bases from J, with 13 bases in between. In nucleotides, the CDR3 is TGTGCCTGGAGTGTACCCAGGGGCGGGACCGGGGAGCTGTTTTTT. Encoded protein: CAWSVPRGGTGELFF.

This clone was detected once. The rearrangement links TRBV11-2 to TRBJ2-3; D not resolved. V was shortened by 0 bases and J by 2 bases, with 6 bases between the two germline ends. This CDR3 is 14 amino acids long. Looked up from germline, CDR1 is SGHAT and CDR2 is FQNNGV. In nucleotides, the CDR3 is TGTGCCAGCAGCTTAGATCGGGCCACAGATACGCAGTATTTT. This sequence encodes CASSLDRATDTQYF.

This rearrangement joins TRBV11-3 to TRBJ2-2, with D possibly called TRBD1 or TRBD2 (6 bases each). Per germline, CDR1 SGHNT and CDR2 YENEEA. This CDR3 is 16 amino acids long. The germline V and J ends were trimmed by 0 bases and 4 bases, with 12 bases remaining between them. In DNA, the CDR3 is TGTGCCAGCAGCTTAGATTTACCGGGGGCCACCGGGGAGCTGTTTTTT. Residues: CASSLDLPGATGELFF.

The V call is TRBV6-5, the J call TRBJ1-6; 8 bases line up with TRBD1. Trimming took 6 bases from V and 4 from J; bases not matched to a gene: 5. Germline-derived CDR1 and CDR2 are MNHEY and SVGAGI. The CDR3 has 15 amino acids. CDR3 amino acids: CASRLDRAYNSPLHF. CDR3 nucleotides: TGTGCCAGCAGACTGGACAGGGCGTATAATTCACCCCTCCACTTT.

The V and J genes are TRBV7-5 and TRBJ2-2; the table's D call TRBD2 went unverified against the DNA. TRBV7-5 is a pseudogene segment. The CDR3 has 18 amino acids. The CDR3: CARSLARGLAGGAGELFF. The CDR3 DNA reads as TGTGCCAGAAGCTTAGCGCGGGGACTAGCGGGGGGGGCCGGGGAGCTGTTTTTT.

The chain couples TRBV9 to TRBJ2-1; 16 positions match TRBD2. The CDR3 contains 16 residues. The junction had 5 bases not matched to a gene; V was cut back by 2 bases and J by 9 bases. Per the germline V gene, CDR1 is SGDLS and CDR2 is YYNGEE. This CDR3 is CASSVGTSGRAVEQFF. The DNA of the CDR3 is TGTGCCAGCAGCGTTGGGACTAGCGGGAGGGCCGTTGAGCAGTTCTTC. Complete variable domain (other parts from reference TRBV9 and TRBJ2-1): DSGVTQTPKHLITATGQRVTLRCSPRSGDLSVYWYQQSLDQGLQFLIQYYNGEERAKGNILERFSAQQFPDLHSELNLSSLELGDSALYFCASSVGTSGRAVEQFFGPGTRLTVL.

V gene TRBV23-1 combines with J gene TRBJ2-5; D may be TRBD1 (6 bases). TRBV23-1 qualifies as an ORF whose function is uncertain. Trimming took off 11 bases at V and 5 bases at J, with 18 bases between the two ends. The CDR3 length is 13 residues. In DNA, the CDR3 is TGCGCCGGGGACATGCGGTTAGAGGAGACCCAGTACTTC. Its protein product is CAGDMRLEETQYF.

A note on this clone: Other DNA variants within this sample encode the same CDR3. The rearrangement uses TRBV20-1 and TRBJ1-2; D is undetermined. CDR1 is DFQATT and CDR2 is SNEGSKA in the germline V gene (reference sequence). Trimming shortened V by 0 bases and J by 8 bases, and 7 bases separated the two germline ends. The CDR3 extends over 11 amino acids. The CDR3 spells CSAREGRGYTF. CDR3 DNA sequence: TGCAGTGCTAGAGAGGGTAGGGGCTACACCTTC.

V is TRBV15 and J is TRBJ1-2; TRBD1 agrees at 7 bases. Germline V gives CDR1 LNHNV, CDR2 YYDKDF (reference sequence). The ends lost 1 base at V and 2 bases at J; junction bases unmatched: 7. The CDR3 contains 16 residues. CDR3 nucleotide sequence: TGTGCCACCAGCAGAGGCGGGACAGTGGACAACTATGGCTACACCTTC. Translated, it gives CATSRGGTVDNYGYTF.

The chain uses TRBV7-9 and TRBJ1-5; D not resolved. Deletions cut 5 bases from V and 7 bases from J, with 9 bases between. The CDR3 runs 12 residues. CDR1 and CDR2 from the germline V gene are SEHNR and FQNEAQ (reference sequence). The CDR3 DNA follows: TGTGCCAGCAGCGTAAGGGAACAGCCCCAGCATTTT. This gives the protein CASSVREQPQHF.

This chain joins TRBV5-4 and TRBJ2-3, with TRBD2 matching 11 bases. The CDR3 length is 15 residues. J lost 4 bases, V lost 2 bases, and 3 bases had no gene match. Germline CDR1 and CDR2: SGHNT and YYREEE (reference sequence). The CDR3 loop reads CASSLFSGGADTQYF. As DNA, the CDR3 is TGTGCCAGCAGCTTATTTAGCGGGGGGGCAGATACGCAGTATTTT.

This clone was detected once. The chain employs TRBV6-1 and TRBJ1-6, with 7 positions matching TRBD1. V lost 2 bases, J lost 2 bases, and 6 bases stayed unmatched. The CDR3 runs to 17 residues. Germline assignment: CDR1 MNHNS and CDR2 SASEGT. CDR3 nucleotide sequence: TGTGCCAGCAGTGAAAGGTCTGGGACAGCCTATAATTCACCCCTCCACTTT. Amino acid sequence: CASSERSGTAYNSPLHF.

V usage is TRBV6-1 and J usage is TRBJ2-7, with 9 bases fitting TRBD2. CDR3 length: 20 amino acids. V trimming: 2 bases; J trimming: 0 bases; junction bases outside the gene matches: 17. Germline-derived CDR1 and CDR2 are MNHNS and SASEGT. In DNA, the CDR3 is TGTGCCAGCAGTGAATTTCGGGCGGGGGGGCCGAATGGGTTCTCCTACGAGCAGTACTTC. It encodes CASSEFRAGGPNGFSYEQYF.

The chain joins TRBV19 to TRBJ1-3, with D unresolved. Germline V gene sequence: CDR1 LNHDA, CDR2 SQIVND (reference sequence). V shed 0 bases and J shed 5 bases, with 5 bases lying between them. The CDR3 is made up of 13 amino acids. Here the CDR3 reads CASSIEYRNTIYF. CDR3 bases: TGTGCCAGTAGTATAGAGTACCGAAACACCATATATTTT.

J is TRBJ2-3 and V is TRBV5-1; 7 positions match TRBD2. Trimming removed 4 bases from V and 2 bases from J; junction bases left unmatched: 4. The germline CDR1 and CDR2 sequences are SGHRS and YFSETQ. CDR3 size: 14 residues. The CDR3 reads CASSLAVTTDTQYF. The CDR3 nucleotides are TGCGCCAGCAGCCTAGCGGTTACCACAGATACGCAGTATTTT.

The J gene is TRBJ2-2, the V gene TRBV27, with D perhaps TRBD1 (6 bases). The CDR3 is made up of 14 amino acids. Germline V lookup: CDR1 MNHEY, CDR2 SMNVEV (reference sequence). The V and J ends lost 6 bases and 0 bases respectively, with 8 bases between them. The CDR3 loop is CASRRTANTGELFF. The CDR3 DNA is TGTGCCAGCAGACGGACAGCGAACACCGGGGAGCTGTTTTTT.

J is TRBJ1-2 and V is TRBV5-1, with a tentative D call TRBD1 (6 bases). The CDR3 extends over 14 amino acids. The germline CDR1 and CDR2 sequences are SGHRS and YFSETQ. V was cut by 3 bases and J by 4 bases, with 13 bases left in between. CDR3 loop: CASSYLQGGYGYTF. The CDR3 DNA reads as TGCGCCAGCAGCTATCTACAGGGAGGCTATGGCTACACCTTC.

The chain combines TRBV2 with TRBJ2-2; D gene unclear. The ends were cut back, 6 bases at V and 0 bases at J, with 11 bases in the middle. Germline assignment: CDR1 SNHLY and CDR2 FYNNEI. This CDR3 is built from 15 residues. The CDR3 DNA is TGTGCCAGCAGGGCATCCCCGGCGAACACCGGGGAGCTGTTTTTT. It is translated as CASRASPANTGELFF.

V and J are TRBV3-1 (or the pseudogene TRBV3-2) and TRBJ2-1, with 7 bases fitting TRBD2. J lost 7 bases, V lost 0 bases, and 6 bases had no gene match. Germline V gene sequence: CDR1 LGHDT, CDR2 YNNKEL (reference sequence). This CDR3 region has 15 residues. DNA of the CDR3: TGTGCCAGCAGCCAAGATCCTAGCGGTAGTAATGAGCAGTTCTTC. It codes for CASSQDPSGSNEQFF.

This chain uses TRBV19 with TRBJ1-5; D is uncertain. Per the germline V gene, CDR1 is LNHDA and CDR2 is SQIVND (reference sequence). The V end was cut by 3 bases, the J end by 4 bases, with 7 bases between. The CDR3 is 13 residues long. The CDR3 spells CASSIGRNQPQHF. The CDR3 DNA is TGTGCCAGTAGTATCGGGCGGAATCAGCCCCAGCATTTT.

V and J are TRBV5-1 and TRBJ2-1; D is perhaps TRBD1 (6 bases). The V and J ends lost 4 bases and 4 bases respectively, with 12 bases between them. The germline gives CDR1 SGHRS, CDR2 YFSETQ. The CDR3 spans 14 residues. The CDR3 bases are TGCGCCAGCAGCGTGGGCGACAGGTACAATGAGCAGTTCTTC. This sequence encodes CASSVGDRYNEQFF.